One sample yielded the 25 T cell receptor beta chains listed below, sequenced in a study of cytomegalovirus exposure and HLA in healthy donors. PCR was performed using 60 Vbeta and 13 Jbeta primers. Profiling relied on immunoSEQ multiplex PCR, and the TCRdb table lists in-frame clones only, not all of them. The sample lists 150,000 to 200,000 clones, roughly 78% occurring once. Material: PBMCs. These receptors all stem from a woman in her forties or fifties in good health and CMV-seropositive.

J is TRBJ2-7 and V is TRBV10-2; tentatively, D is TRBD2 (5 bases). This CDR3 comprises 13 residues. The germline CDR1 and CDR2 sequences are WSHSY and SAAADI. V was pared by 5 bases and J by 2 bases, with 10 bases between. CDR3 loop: CASSPGETYEQYF. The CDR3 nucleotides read TGCGCCAGCAGTCCCGGGGAAACCTACGAGCAGTACTTC.

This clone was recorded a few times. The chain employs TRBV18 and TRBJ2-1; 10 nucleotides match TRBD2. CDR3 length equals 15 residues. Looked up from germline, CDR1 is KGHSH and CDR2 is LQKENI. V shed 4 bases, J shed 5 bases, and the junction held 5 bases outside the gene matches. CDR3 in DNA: TGTGCCAGCTCACTTACTAGCGGGACTGACAATGAGCAGTTCTTC. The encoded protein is CASSLTSGTDNEQFF.

CDR3 DNA sequence: TGTGCCAGCAGCCCCATGGCGGGATCCTACAATGAGCAGTTCTTC. Residues: CASSPMAGSYNEQFF. The rearrangement joins TRBV7-2 to TRBJ2-1; TRBD2 is a possible D gene (6 bases). V lost 5 bases and J lost 1, with 12 bases in between. Germline-derived CDR1 and CDR2 are SGHTA and FQGNSA. The CDR3 runs to 15 residues.

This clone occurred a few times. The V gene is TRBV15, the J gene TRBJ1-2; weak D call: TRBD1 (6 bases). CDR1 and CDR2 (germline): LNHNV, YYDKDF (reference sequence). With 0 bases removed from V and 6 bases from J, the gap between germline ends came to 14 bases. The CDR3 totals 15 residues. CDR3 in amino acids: CATSRDRGLSDGYTF. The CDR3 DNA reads TGTGCCACCAGCAGAGACAGGGGATTGTCTGATGGCTACACCTTC.

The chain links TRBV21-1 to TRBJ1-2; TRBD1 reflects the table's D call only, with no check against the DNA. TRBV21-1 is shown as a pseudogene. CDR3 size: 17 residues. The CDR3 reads CASSKARSGISLNGYTF. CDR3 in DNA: TGTGCCAGCAGCAAAGCGCGGTCAGGGATTTCTCTCAATGGCTACACCTTC.

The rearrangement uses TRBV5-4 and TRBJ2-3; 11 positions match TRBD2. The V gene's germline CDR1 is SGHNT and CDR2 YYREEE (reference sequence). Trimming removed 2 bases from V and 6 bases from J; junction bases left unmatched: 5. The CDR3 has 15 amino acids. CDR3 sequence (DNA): TGTGCCAGCAGCTTACTAGCGGGAGATCCCGATACGCAGTATTTT. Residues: CASSLLAGDPDTQYF.

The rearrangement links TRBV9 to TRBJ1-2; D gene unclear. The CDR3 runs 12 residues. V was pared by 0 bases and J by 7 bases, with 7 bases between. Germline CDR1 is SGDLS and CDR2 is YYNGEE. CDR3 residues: CASSVVAGGYTF. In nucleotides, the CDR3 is TGTGCCAGCAGCGTAGTGGCAGGTGGCTACACCTTC.

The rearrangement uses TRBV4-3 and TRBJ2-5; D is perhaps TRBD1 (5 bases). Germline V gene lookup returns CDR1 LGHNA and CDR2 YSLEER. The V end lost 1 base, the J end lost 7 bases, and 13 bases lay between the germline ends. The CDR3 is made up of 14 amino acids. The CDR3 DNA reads TGCGCCAGCAGCCAAGGAGTAGGGGAAGGGACCCAGTACTTC. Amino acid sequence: CASSQGVGEGTQYF.

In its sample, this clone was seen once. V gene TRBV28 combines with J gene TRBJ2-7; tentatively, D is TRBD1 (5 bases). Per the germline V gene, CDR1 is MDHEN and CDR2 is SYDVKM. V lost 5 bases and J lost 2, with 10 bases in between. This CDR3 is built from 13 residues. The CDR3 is CASSHRYTYEQYF. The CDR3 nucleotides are TGTGCCAGCAGTCACAGGTATACCTACGAGCAGTACTTC.

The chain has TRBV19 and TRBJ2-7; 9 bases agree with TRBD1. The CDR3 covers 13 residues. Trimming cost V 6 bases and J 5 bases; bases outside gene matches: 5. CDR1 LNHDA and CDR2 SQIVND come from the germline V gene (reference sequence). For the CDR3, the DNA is TGTGCCAGTAGCCCCGGGGACAGGGACGAGCAGTACTTC. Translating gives CASSPGDRDEQYF.

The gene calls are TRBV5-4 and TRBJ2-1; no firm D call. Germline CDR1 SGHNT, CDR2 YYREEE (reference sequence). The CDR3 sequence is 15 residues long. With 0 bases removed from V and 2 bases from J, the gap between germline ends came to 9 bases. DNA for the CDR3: TGTGCCAGCAGCTTGGCCGTGTCCCCCTACAATGAGCAGTTCTTC. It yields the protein CASSLAVSPYNEQFF.

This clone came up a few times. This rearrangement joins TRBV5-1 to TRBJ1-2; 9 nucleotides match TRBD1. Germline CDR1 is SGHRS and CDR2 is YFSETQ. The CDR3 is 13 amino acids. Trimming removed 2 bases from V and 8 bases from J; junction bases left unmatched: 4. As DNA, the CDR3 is TGCGCCAGCAGCTTACAGGGGGCCCGGGGCTACACCTTC. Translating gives CASSLQGARGYTF.

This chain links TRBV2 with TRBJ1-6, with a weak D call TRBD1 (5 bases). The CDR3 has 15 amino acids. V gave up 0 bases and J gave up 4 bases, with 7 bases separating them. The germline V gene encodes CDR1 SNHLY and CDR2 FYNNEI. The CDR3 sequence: CASSEAQGYNSPLHF. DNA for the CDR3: TGTGCCAGCAGTGAAGCCCAGGGTTATAATTCACCCCTCCACTTT.

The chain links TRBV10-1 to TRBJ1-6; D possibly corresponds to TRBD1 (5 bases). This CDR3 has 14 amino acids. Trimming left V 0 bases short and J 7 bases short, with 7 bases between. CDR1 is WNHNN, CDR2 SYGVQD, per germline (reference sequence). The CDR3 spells CASSESTDNSPLHF. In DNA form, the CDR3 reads TGCGCCAGCAGTGAGTCGACAGACAATTCACCCCTCCACTTT.

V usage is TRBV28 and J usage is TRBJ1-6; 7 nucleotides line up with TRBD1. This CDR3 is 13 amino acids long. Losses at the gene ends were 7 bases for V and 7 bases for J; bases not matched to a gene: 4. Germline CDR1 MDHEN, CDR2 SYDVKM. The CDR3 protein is CASTPGGNSPLHF. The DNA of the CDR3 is TGTGCCAGCACACCAGGGGGGAATTCACCCCTCCACTTT.

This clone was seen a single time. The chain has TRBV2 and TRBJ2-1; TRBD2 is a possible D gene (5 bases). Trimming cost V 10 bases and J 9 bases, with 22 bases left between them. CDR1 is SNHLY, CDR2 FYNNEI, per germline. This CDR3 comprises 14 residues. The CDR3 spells CATTPVTSEAEQFF. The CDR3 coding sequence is TGTGCCACCACCCCCGTAACGTCGGAGGCTGAGCAGTTCTTC.

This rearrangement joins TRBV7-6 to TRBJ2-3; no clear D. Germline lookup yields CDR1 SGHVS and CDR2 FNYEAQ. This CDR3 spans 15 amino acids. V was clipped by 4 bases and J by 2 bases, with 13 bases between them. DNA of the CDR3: TGTGCCAGCAGCTCACGTTTGGCTTCCACAGATACGCAGTATTTT. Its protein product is CASSSRLASTDTQYF.

The chain's CDR3 is CASSYRQGVEAFF. The CDR3 DNA follows: TGTGCCAGCAGTTACCGACAGGGGGTTGAAGCTTTCTTT. This chain connects TRBV6-5 to TRBJ1-1, with 9 bases fitting TRBD1. Trimming removed 2 bases from V and 7 bases from J; junction bases left unmatched: 2. The CDR3 loop spans 13 amino acids. The germline V gene has CDR1 MNHEY and CDR2 SVGAGI.

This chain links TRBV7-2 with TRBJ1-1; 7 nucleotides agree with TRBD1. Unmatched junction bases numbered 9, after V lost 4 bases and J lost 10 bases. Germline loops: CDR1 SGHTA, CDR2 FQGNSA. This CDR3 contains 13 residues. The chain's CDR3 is CASSSGQAIGAFF. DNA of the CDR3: TGTGCCAGCAGCTCAGGACAGGCGATAGGAGCTTTCTTT.

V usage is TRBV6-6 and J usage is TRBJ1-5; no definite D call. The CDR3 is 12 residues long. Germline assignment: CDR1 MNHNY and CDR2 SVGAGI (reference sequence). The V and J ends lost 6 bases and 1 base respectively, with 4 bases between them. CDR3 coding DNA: TGTGCCAGCAGCCGGAGCAATCAGCCCCAGCATTTT. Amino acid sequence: CASSRSNQPQHF.

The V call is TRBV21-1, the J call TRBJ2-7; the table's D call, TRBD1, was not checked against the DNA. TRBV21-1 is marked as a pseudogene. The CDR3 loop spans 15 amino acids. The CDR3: CASSNTPGTTYEQYF. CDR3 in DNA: TGTGCCAGCAGCAATACCCCCGGGACAACGTACGAGCAGTACTTC.

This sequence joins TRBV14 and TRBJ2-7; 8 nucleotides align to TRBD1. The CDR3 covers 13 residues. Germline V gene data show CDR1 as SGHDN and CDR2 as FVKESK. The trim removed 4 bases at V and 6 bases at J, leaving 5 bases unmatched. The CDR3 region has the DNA TGTGCCAGCAGCCTCGGACAGGGACGCGAGCAGTACTTC. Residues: CASSLGQGREQYF.

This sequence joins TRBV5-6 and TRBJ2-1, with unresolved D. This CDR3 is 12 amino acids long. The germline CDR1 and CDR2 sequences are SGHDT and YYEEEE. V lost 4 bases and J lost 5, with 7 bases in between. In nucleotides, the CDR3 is TGTGCCAGCAGCGCGGATAACAATGAGCAGTTCTTC. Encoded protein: CASSADNNEQFF.

The CDR3 sequence: CASSLAGGQPQHF. Written as DNA, the CDR3 is TGTGCCAGCAGCTTAGCAGGAGGACAGCCCCAGCATTTT. The V gene is TRBV7-2, the J gene TRBJ1-5; D uncertain. Trimming shortened V by 0 bases and J by 7 bases, and 7 bases separated the two germline ends. This CDR3 has 13 amino acids. The germline CDR1 and CDR2 sequences are SGHTA and FQGNSA.

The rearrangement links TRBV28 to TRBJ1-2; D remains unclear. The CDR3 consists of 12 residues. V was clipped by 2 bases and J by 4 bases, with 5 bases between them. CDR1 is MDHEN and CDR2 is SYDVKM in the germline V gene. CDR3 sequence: CASSLHGYGYTF. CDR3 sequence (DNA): TGTGCCAGCAGTTTACACGGCTATGGCTACACCTTC.